These 24 T cell receptor beta chains originate from one sample sequenced in a study of CD8 T cells in ankylosing spondylitis. TCRdb processed the 5' RACE reads anew with MiXCR; each CDR3 protein has one entry. The repertoire has 390,000 or so distinct CDR3 sequences, around 24% of them found once; the top ten carry approximately 16%. General study points: What seemed typical of ankylosing spondylitis blood was a TCR beta motif built from fewer than ten highly homologous variants.

These receptors' targets are unknown. Sequenced sample: blood, either unsorted or a sorted T cell fraction (not recorded which). Every receptor here comes from a male donor with ankylosing spondylitis.

J is TRBJ2-3 and V is TRBV12-3 or TRBV12-4; unclear D gene. With 5 bases removed from V and 2 bases from J, the gap between germline ends came to 17 bases. This CDR3 comprises 16 residues. The CDR3 region is CASSRPAGRNTDTQYF. CDR3 sequence (DNA): TGTGCCAGCAGTCGCCCTGCCGGCCGTAACACAGATACGCAGTATTTT.

Ten or more counts support this clonotype. The CDR3 spells CASSPLYEQFF. CDR3 nucleotide sequence: TGTGCCAGCTCACCACTATACGAGCAGTTCTTC. The chain links TRBV18 to TRBJ2-1; D is unclear. The CDR3 loop spans 11 amino acids. V shed 1 base and J shed 10 bases, with 5 bases lying between them. Germline V lookup: CDR1 KGHSH, CDR2 LQKENI. The variable domain in full, completed from reference TRBV18 and TRBJ2-1, reads NAGVMQNPRHLVRRRGQEARLRCSPMKGHSHVYWYRQLPEEGLKFMVYLQKENIIDESGMPKERFSAEFPKEGPSILRIQQVVRGDSAAYFCASSPLYEQFFGPGTRLTVL.

This clonotype was observed a handful of times. The chain has TRBV12-3 or TRBV12-4 and TRBJ2-5; no reliable D call. The V end lost 4 bases, the J end lost 5 bases, and 14 bases lay between the germline ends. The CDR3 consists of 14 residues. The CDR3 loop is CASSSIGRSETQYF. The CDR3 nucleotides are TGTGCCAGCAGTTCTATCGGTCGGTCTGAGACCCAGTACTTC.

The chain has TRBV7-8 and TRBJ2-3; TRBD2 matches at 11 bases. The CDR3 runs 16 residues. Germline assignment: CDR1 SGHVS and CDR2 FQNEAQ. V shed 5 bases, J shed 4 bases, and the junction held 8 bases outside the gene matches. The CDR3 loop reads CASSLPTSGSADTQYF. CDR3 in DNA: TGTGCCAGCAGCCTCCCAACTAGCGGGAGCGCAGATACGCAGTATTTT.

This rearrangement joins TRBV19 to TRBJ2-3, with 11 bases that match TRBD2. There are 17 residues in the CDR3. Germline lookup yields CDR1 LNHDA and CDR2 SQIVND (reference sequence). The J segment lost 4 bases and the V segment lost 5 bases, leaving 11 bases of the junction unmatched. This CDR3 reads CASSSRVAGGGADTQYF. The CDR3 DNA reads as TGTGCCAGTAGTTCCCGGGTAGCGGGAGGGGGTGCAGATACGCAGTATTTT.

This clonotype has more than one count but fewer than ten. This chain connects TRBV11-3 to TRBJ1-1; D perhaps matches TRBD1 (6 bases). Germline CDR1 reads SGHNT; CDR2 reads YENEEA. There are 11 residues in the CDR3. V shed 5 bases and J shed 9 bases, with 10 bases lying between them. CDR3 sequence: CASSPGQKAFF. CDR3 coding DNA: TGTGCCAGCAGCCCCGGACAGAAAGCTTTCTTT.

This chain links TRBV5-1 with TRBJ2-4, with 10 positions matching TRBD1. CDR1 is SGHRS, CDR2 YFSETQ, per germline. The V segment lost 4 bases and the J segment 8 bases; nucleotides outside the gene matches: 6. This CDR3 region has 14 residues. CDR3 sequence (DNA): TGCGCCAGCAGCCCGGGACAGGGGTTTGACATTCAGTACTTC. This gives the protein CASSPGQGFDIQYF.

This clonotype was seen only a few times. The chain employs TRBV9 and TRBJ2-1; D is possibly TRBD1 (6 bases). Trimming left V 10 bases short and J 5 bases short, with 16 bases between. The CDR3 sequence is 13 residues long. The germline gives CDR1 SGDLS, CDR2 YYNGEE. CDR3 protein: CAGGNGSNNEQFF. CDR3 bases: TGTGCCGGGGGCAACGGCAGCAACAATGAGCAGTTCTTC.

The DNA of the CDR3 is TGTGCCAGCTCACCATCGGGACTAGCGTGGTACGAGCAGTACTTC. Its translation is CASSPSGLAWYEQYF. The chain recombines TRBV18 with TRBJ2-7; TRBD2 matches at 10 bases. Germline loops: CDR1 KGHSH, CDR2 LQKENI. CDR3 length: 15 residues. The V gene end was trimmed by 2 bases and the J gene end by 4 bases; junction bases not matched to a gene: 5. The whole variable domain, remainder taken from reference TRBV18 and TRBJ2-7, is NAGVMQNPRHLVRRRGQEARLRCSPMKGHSHVYWYRQLPEEGLKFMVYLQKENIIDESGMPKERFSAEFPKEGPSILRIQQVVRGDSAAYFCASSPSGLAWYEQYFGPGTRLTVT.

The rearrangement joins TRBV6-2 or TRBV6-3 to TRBJ2-3, with D perhaps given as TRBD1 or TRBD2 (5 bases each). V shed 3 bases and J shed 4 bases, with 14 bases lying between them. The CDR3 is 15 residues long. Germline V gives CDR1 MNHEY, CDR2 SVGEGT. The CDR3 here is CASSYSPGSSDTQYF. CDR3 DNA sequence: TGTGCCAGCAGTTATTCCCCAGGGAGCTCAGATACGCAGTATTTT.

This clonotype was observed at least ten times. V gene TRBV5-6 combines with J gene TRBJ2-5, with 7 bases aligning to TRBD1. The trim removed 0 bases at V and 2 bases at J, leaving 7 bases unmatched. Germline V gene sequence: CDR1 SGHDT, CDR2 YYEEEE. CDR3 size: 16 residues. CDR3 in DNA: TGTGCCAGCAGCTTGGCTTGGACAGGCCATCAAGAGACCCAGTACTTC. Protein: CASSLAWTGHQETQYF.

This clonotype has only a few counts. The chain carries TRBV28 and TRBJ2-5; a possible D gene is TRBD1 (6 bases). The germline CDR1 and CDR2 sequences are MDHEN and SYDVKM. Deletions cut 4 bases from V and 1 base from J, with 13 bases between. The CDR3 runs 15 residues. The CDR3 reads CASSSRTVVQETQYF. Written as DNA, the CDR3 is TGTGCCAGCAGTTCACGGACAGTTGTCCAAGAGACCCAGTACTTC.

This clonotype was counted between two and nine times. The V call is TRBV7-8, the J call TRBJ1-1; D is perhaps TRBD1 (5 bases). The V end was cut by 0 bases, the J end by 1 base, with 9 bases between. This CDR3 comprises 15 residues. Germline V lookup: CDR1 SGHVS, CDR2 FQNEAQ. DNA of the CDR3: TGTGCCAGCAGCTTAGCCGGGGGGGGGAACACTGAAGCTTTCTTT. This translates into CASSLAGGGNTEAFF.

The chain employs TRBV7-2 and TRBJ1-4; TRBD1 matches at 7 bases. V trimming: 8 bases; J trimming: 4 bases; junction bases outside the gene matches: 4. The germline V gene encodes CDR1 SGHTA and CDR2 FQGNSA. This CDR3 region has 13 residues. CDR3 region: CASQTGVNEKLFF. CDR3 nucleotide sequence: TGTGCCAGCCAAACAGGGGTTAATGAAAAACTGTTTTTT. The whole variable domain, filled in from reference TRBV7-2 and TRBJ1-4, reads GAGVSQSPSNKVTEKGKDVELRCDPISGHTALYWYRQSLGQGLEFLIYFQGNSAPDKSGLPSDRFSAERTGGSVSTLTIQRTQQEDSAVYLCASQTGVNEKLFFGSGTQLSVL.

The CDR3 sequence is CASSSGLAVDTQYF. Written as DNA, the CDR3 is TGTGCCAGCAGCTCGGGACTAGCGGTGGATACGCAGTATTTT. The chain uses TRBV28 and TRBJ2-3; 11 bases are shared with TRBD2. The CDR3 runs to 14 residues. The germline V gene has CDR1 MDHEN and CDR2 SYDVKM. Losses at the gene ends were 6 bases for V and 6 bases for J; bases not matched to a gene: 5.

This clonotype has only one observation. The CDR3 nucleotides read TGTGCCAGCTCACCACGCGCCATCAGCAGGACATACGAGCAGTACTTC. Translated: CASSPRAISRTYEQYF. The chain recombines TRBV18 with TRBJ2-7; a weak D match, TRBD1 (5 bases). Germline CDR1 KGHSH, CDR2 LQKENI. Deletions cut 1 base from V and 4 bases from J, with 17 bases between. This CDR3 is 16 amino acids long. Full variable domain (rest looked up from reference TRBV18 and TRBJ2-7): NAGVMQNPRHLVRRRGQEARLRCSPMKGHSHVYWYRQLPEEGLKFMVYLQKENIIDESGMPKERFSAEFPKEGPSILRIQQVVRGDSAAYFCASSPRAISRTYEQYFGPGTRLTVT.

This rearrangement joins TRBV5-1 to TRBJ2-1; D possibly matches TRBD1 or TRBD2 (5 bases each). This CDR3 spans 14 amino acids. V was pared by 2 bases and J by 5 bases, with 11 bases between. CDR1 is SGHRS, CDR2 YFSETQ, per germline. CDR3 amino acids: CASSFLGEDNEQFF. Written as DNA, the CDR3 is TGCGCCAGCAGCTTCTTGGGGGAAGACAATGAGCAGTTCTTC.

This clonotype was recorded at least ten times. The chain employs TRBV12-3 or TRBV12-4 and TRBJ1-2, with a weak D call TRBD1 (6 bases). CDR3 size: 15 residues. Trimming removed 4 bases from V and 4 bases from J, with 16 bases in between. DNA of the CDR3: TGTGCCAGCAGTTACATCCTGACAGGACTCTATGGCTACACCTTC. Its translation: CASSYILTGLYGYTF.

This chain uses TRBV7-2 with TRBJ2-2, with no clear D. Germline V CDR1 and CDR2: SGHTA, FQGNSA. The V gene lost 5 bases and the J gene lost 1 base, with 14 bases spanning the gap. This CDR3 spans 16 amino acids. The CDR3 loop is CASSPQFWQNTGELFF. The CDR3 nucleotides are TGTGCCAGCAGCCCCCAATTTTGGCAGAACACCGGGGAGCTGTTTTTT.

This clonotype was observed a single time. Relative to the germline gene, one junction end is altered; a read error may explain this. The rearrangement joins TRBV3-1 to TRBJ2-3; D remains unclear. Looked up from germline, CDR1 is LGHDT and CDR2 is YNNKEL (reference sequence). The CDR3 consists of 15 residues. CDR3 protein: CACSQGRFVTDTQYF. In nucleotides, the CDR3 is TGTGCCTGCAGCCAAGGACGATTCGTCACAGATACGCAGTATTTT.

This clonotype was observed a few times. This chain joins TRBV5-1 and TRBJ2-1, with D tentatively TRBD2 (5 bases). Germline CDR1 SGHRS, CDR2 YFSETQ. The CDR3 has 16 residues. Trimming removed 0 bases at V and 5 bases at J, with 15 bases between. DNA of the CDR3: TGCGCCAGCAGCTTGGCCTATGAGGGTTTAAACAATGAGCAGTTCTTC. It codes for CASSLAYEGLNNEQFF.

This clonotype appeared many times. CDR3 sequence reads: CASSPPTLGGYEQYF. DNA of the CDR3: TGTGCCAGCTCACCACCGACCCTCGGGGGCTACGAGCAGTACTTC. This chain connects TRBV18 to TRBJ2-7; possibly TRBD2 for D (6 bases). The CDR3 totals 15 residues. Germline loops: CDR1 KGHSH, CDR2 LQKENI. With 0 bases removed from V and 3 bases from J, the gap between germline ends came to 12 bases.

The rearrangement joins TRBV6-5 to TRBJ2-7, with a weak D call TRBD2 (6 bases). Trimming removed 2 bases from V and 4 bases from J, with 12 bases in between. The CDR3 runs 14 residues. In germline, CDR1 is MNHEY, CDR2 SVGAGI. Here the CDR3 reads CASSYTGGGYEQYF. CDR3 DNA sequence: TGTGCCAGCAGTTACACCGGGGGTGGATACGAGCAGTACTTC.

This sequence joins TRBV2 and TRBJ1-5; 7 bases are shared with TRBD1. Germline V lookup: CDR1 SNHLY, CDR2 FYNNEI. V was pared by 5 bases and J by 3 bases, with 7 bases of the junction left unmatched. The CDR3 totals 15 residues. This CDR3 reads CASSYYDRDNQPQHF. CDR3 nucleotide sequence: TGTGCCAGCAGTTACTACGACAGGGACAATCAGCCCCAGCATTTT.